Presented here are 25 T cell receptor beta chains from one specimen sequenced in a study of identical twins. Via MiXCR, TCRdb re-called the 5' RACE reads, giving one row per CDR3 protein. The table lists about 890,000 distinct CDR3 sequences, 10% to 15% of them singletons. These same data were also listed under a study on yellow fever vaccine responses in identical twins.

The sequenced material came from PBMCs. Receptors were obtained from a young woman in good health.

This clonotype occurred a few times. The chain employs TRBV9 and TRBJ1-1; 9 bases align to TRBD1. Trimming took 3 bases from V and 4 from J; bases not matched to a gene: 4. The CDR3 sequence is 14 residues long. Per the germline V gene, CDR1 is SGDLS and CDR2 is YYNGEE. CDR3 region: CASSGTGAATEAFF. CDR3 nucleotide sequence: TGTGCCAGCAGCGGGACAGGGGCGGCCACTGAAGCTTTCTTT.

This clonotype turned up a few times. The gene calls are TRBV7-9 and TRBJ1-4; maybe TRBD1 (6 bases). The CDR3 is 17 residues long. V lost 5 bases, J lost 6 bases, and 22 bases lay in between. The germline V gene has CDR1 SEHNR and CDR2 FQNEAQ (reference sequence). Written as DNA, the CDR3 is TGTGCCAGCAGCACACGTGGGACACCACCCTTCCATGAAAAACTGTTTTTT. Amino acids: CASSTRGTPPFHEKLFF. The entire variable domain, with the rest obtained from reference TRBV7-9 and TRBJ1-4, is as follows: DTGVSQNPRHKITKRGQNVTFRCDPISEHNRLYWYRQTLGQGPEFLTYFQNEAQLEKSRLLSDRFSAERPKGSFSTLEIQRTEQGDSAMYLCASSTRGTPPFHEKLFFGSGTQLSVL.

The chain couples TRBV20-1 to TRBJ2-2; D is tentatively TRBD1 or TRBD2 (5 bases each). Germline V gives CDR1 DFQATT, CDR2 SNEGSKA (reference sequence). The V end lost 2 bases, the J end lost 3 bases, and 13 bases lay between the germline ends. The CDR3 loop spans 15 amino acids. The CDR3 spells CSARLGPNYTGELFF. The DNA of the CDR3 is TGCAGTGCTAGATTGGGACCAAACTACACCGGGGAGCTGTTTTTT.

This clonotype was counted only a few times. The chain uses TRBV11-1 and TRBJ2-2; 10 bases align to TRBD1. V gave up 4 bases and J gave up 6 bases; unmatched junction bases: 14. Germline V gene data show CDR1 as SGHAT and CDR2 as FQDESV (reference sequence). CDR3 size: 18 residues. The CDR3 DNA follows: TGTGCCAGCAGCTCGCGCCGGGACAGGGGTCTTTTCGCCGGGGAGCTGTTTTTT. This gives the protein CASSSRRDRGLFAGELFF.

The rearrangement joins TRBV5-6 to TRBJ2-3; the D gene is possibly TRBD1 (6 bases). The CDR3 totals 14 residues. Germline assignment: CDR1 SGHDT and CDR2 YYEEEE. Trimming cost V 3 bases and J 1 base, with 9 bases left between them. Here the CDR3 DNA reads TGTGCCAGCAGCTCGGACAGACGCACAGATACGCAGTATTTT. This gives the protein CASSSDRRTDTQYF.

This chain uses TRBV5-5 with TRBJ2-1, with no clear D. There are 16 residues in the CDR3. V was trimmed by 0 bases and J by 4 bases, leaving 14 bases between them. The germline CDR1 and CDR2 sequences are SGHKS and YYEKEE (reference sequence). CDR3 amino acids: CASSLESQVGYNEQFF. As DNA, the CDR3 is TGTGCCAGCAGCTTGGAGAGCCAGGTGGGGTACAATGAGCAGTTCTTC.

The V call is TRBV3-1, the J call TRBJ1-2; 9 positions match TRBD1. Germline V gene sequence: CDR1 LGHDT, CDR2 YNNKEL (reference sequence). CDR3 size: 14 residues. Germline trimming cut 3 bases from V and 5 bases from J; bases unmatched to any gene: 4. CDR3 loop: CASSHPTGGYGYTF. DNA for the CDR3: TGTGCCAGCAGCCACCCGACAGGGGGATATGGCTACACCTTC. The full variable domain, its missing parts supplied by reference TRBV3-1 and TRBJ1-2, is DTAVSQTPKYLVTQMGNDKSIKCEQNLGHDTMYWYKQDSKKFLKIMFSYNNKELIINETVPNRFSPKSPDKAHLNLHINSLELGDSAVYFCASSHPTGGYGYTFGSGTRLTVV.

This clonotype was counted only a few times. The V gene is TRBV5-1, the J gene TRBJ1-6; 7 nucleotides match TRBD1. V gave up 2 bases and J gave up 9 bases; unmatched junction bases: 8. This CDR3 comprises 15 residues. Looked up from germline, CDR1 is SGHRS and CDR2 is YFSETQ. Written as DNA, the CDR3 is TGCGCCAGCAGCTTACCGACAGGGAGGGGTTCACCCCTCCACTTT. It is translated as CASSLPTGRGSPLHF.

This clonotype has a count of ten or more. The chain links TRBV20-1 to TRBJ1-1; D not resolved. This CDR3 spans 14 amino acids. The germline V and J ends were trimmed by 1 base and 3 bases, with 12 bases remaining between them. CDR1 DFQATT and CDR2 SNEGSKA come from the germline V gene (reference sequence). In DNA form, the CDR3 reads TGCAGTGCTAGAGTCCCCGGGCGGGACACTGAAGCTTTCTTT. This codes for CSARVPGRDTEAFF.

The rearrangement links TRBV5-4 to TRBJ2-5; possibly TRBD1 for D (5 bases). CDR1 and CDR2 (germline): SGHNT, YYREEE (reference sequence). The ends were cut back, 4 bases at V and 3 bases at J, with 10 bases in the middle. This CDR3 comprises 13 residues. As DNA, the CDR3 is TGTGCCAGCAGCACGGACACAAAAGAGACCCAGTACTTC. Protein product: CASSTDTKETQYF. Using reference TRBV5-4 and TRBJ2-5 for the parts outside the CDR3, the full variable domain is ETGVTQSPTHLIKTRGQQVTLRCSSQSGHNTVSWYQQALGQGPQFIFQYYREEENGRGNFPPRFSGLQFPNYSSELNVNALELDDSALYLCASSTDTKETQYFGPGTRLLVL.

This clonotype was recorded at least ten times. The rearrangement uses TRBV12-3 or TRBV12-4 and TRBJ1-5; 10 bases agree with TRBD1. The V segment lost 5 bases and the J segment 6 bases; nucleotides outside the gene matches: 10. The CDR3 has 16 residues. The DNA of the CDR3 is TGTGCCAGCAGTACATCGACAGGGGGCGCGGCTCAGCCCCAGCATTTT. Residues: CASSTSTGGAAQPQHF.

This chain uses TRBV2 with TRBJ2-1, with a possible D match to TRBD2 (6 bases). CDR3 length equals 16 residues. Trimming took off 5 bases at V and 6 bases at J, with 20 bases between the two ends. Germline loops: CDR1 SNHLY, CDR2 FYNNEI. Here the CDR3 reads CASSNQPGREINEQFF. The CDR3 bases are TGTGCCAGCAGTAACCAACCGGGACGGGAGATCAATGAGCAGTTCTTC.

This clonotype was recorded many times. The chain's CDR3 is CSARRGNSPLHF. The CDR3 DNA follows: TGCAGTGCTAGGAGGGGTAATTCACCCCTCCACTTT. V gene TRBV20-1 combines with J gene TRBJ1-6, with a tentative D call TRBD1 (5 bases). The V and J ends lost 3 bases and 6 bases respectively, with 6 bases between them. This CDR3 has 12 residues. Per the germline V gene, CDR1 is DFQATT and CDR2 is SNEGSKA (reference sequence).

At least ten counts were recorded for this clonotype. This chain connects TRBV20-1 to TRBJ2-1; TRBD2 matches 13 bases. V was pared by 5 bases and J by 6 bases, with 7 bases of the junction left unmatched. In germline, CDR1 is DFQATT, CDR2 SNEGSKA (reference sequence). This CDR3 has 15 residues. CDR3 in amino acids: CSAGRTSGGVNEQFF. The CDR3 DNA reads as TGCAGTGCTGGAAGGACTAGCGGGGGAGTCAATGAGCAGTTCTTC.

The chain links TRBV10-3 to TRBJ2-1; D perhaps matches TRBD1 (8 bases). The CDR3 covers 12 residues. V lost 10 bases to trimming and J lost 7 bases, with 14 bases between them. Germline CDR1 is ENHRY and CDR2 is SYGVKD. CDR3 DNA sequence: TGTGCCAGCGGACAGGGAGGGAATGAGCAGTTCTTC. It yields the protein CASGQGGNEQFF.

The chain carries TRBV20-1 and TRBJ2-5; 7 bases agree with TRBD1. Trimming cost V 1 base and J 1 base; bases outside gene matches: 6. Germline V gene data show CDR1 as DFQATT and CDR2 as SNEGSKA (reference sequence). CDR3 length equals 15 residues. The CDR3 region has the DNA TGCAGTGCTAGAGCCTCGGGACAGACCCAAGAGACCCAGTACTTC. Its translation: CSARASGQTQETQYF.

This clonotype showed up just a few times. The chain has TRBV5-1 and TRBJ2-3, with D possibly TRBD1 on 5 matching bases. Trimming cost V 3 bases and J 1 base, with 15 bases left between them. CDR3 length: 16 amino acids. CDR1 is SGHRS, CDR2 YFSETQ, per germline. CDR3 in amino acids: CASSYGVTAGTDTQYF. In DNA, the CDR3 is TGCGCCAGCAGCTATGGCGTGACAGCTGGCACAGATACGCAGTATTTT. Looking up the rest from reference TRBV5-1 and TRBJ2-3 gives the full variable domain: KAGVTQTPRYLIKTRGQQVTLSCSPISGHRSVSWYQQTPGQGLQFLFEYFSETQRNKGNFPGRFSGRQFSNSRSEMNVSTLELGDSALYLCASSYGVTAGTDTQYFGPGTRLTVL.

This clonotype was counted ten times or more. As DNA, the CDR3 is TGCGCCAGCAGCTGGGGACAGGGGACCAACTATGGCTACACCTTC. Amino acid sequence: CASSWGQGTNYGYTF. This chain links TRBV5-1 with TRBJ1-2; 10 bases line up with TRBD1. J lost 2 bases, V lost 3 bases, and 4 bases had no gene match. Germline V gene lookup returns CDR1 SGHRS and CDR2 YFSETQ. The CDR3 spans 15 residues.

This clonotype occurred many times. CDR3 coding DNA: TGTGCCAGCAGCTTATCGATCGTTGGACAGAGCTCCTACAATGAGCAGTTCTTC. Translation gives CASSLSIVGQSSYNEQFF. The chain recombines TRBV11-1 with TRBJ2-1, with a possible D match to TRBD1 (6 bases). V shed 2 bases and J shed 0 bases, with 17 bases lying between them. Germline CDR1 SGHAT, CDR2 FQDESV (reference sequence). This CDR3 spans 18 amino acids.

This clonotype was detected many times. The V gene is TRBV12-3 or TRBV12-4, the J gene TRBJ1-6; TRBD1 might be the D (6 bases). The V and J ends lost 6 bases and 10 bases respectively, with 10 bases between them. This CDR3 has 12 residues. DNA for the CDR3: TGTGCCAGCAGCAGCCAGGGGTCACCCCTCCACTTT. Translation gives CASSSQGSPLHF.

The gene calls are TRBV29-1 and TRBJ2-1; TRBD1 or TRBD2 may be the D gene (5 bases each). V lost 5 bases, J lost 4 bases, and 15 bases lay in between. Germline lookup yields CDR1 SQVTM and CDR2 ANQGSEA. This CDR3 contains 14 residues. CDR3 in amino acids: CSVTGPTWYNEQFF. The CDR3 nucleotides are TGCAGCGTTACGGGACCGACCTGGTACAATGAGCAGTTCTTC.

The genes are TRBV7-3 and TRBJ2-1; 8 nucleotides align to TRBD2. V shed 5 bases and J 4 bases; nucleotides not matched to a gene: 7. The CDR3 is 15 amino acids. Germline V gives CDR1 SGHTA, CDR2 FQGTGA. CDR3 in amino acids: CASSQNSGAYNEQFF. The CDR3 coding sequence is TGTGCCAGCAGCCAAAATAGCGGGGCATACAATGAGCAGTTCTTC. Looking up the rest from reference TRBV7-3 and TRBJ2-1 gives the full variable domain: GAGVSQTPSNKVTEKGKYVELRCDPISGHTALYWYRQSLGQGPEFLIYFQGTGAADDSGLPNDRFFAVRPEGSVSTLKIQRTERGDSAVYLCASSQNSGAYNEQFFGPGTRLTVL.

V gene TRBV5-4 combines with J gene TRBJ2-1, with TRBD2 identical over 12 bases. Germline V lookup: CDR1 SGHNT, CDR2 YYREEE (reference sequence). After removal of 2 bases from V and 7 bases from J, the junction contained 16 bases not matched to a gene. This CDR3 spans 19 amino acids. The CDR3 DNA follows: TGTGCCAGCAGCTTCCCGGGACCGCGGACTAGCGGGGCATCGAATGAGCAGTTCTTC. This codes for CASSFPGPRTSGASNEQFF.

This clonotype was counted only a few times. The CDR3 is CASSLAGFVTEAFF. The CDR3 nucleotides are TGTGCCAGCAGCTTGGCAGGGTTTGTGACTGAAGCTTTCTTT. The chain joins TRBV7-9 to TRBJ1-1; a possible D gene is TRBD1 (5 bases). This CDR3 has 14 amino acids. The V gene lost 3 bases and the J gene lost 5 bases, with 13 bases spanning the gap. Germline V CDR1 and CDR2: SEHNR, FQNEAQ (reference sequence). Full variable domain (missing parts from reference TRBV7-9 and TRBJ1-1): DTGVSQNPRHKITKRGQNVTFRCDPISEHNRLYWYRQTLGQGPEFLTYFQNEAQLEKSRLLSDRFSAERPKGSFSTLEIQRTEQGDSAMYLCASSLAGFVTEAFFGQGTRLTVV.

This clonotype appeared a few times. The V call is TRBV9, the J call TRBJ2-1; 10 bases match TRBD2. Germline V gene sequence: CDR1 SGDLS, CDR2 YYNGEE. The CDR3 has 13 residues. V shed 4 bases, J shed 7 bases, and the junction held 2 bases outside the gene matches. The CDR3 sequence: CASSISGGNEQFF. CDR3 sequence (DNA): TGTGCCAGCAGCATTAGCGGGGGGAATGAGCAGTTCTTC.